The rows below give T cell receptor beta chains drawn from one sample of a study of CD8 T cells in Susac syndrome. From the immunoSEQ multiplex PCR reads, TCRdb called clonotypes with MiXCR, one entry per CDR3 protein. Of about 120,000 distinct CDR3 sequences listed, 96% are singletons. The sequenced sample consisted of CD4+ T cells from PBMCs. The receptors derive from a human donor with Susac syndrome. Each CDR3 is given with its conserved first and last residue.

CDR3 length	V gene	CDR3 protein
13	TRBV29-1	CSVEDSINYGYTF
13	TRBV11-2	CASRGPAKETQYF
14	TRBV14	CASSPAGSKNIQYF
15	TRBV7-9	CASSPDGSGGSGYTF
14	TRBV20-1	CSALPTGSTNGYTF
14	TRBV7-2	CASLGNSGANVLTF
13	TRBV7-9	CASSAGQHNEQFF
16	TRBV4-3	CASSQVYGAGGGEQFF
15	TRBV20-1	CSATVGLAERNEQFF
16	TRBV4-1	CASSQDPTSVGGEQYF
16	TRBV20-1	CSARDQGFHSYNEQFF
15	TRBV18	CASSPDRGQDQPQHF
11	TRBV29-1	CSVVGAWGYTF
16	TRBV4-3	CASSQSGTGLRYEQFF
13	TRBV4-2	CASSQDVGGGYTF
15	TRBV5-4	CASSGEIAATYEQYF
15	TRBV5-4	CASSLYGGVISEQFF
13	TRBV12-3/TRBV12-4	CASSRQGVYEQYF
14	TRBV2	CASSKTGPGTEAFF
15	TRBV29-1	CSVPRQGSNTGELFF
13	TRBV20-1	CSARRGGNTEAFF
14	TRBV3-1	CASSHLGLWETQYF
16	TRBV24-1	CATSDPGQANTGELFF
10	TRBV5-1	CASSGMGQYF
14	TRBV20-1	CSAAPRANNQPQHF
15	TRBV2	CASSTGTGGLQPQHF
15	TRBV5-1	CASSLGQGGNQPQHF
15	TRBV29-1	CSTSQGAVYKNIQYF
16	TRBV13	CASSLEGLAFTGELFF
15	TRBV4-1	CASSQFGTSTGELFF
14	TRBV29-1	CSLRAGYSTDTQYF
14	TRBV29-1	CSVASLAGDNVLTF
13	TRBV9	CASSASGDNTIYF
15	TRBV7-2	CASSLLAGGQETQYF
13	TRBV6-5	CASRTGGPYEQYF
16	TRBV24-1	CATSDLAAGTHNEQFF